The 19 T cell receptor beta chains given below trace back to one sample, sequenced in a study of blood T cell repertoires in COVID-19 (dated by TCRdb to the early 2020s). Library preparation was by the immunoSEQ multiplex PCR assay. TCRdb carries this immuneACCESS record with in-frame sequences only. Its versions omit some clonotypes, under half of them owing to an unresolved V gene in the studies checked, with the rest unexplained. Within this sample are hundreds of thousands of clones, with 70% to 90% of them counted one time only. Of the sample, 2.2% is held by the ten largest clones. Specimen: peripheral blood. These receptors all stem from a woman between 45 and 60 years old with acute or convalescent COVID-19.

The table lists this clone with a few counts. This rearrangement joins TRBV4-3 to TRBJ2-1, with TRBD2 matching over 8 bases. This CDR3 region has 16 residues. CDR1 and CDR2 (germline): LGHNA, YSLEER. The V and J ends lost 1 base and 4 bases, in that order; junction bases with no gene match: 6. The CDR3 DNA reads TGCGCCAGCAGCCAAGTTCTTAGCGGGGCGTACAATGAGCAGTTCTTC. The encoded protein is CASSQVLSGAYNEQFF.

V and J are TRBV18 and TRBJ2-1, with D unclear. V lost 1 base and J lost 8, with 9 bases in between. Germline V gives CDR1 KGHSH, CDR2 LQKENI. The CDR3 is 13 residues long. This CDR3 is CASSPQFRDEQFF. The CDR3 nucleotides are TGTGCCAGCTCACCACAGTTTAGAGATGAGCAGTTCTTC.

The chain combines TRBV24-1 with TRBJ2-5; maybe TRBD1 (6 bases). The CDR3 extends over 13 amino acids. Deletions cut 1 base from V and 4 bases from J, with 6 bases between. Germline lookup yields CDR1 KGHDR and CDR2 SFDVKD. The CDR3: CATSDFRGETQYF. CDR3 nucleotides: TGTGCCACCAGTGATTTCAGGGGAGAGACCCAGTACTTC.

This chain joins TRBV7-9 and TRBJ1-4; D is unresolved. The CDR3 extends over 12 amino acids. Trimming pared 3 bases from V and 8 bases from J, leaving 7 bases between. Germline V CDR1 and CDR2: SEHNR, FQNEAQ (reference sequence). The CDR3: CASSFLEEKLFF. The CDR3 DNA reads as TGTGCCAGCAGCTTCCTGGAGGAAAAACTGTTTTTT.

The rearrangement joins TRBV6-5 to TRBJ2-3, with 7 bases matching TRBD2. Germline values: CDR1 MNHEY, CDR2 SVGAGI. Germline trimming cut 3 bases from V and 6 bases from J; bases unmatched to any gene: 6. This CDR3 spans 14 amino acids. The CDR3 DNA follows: TGTGCCAGCAGTTATAGGACTAGAACCGATACGCAGTATTTT. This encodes CASSYRTRTDTQYF.

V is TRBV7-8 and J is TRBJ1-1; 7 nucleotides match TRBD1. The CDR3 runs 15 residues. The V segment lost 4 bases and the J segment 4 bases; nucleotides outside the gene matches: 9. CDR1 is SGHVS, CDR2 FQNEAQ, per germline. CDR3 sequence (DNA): TGTGCCAGCAGCTCTTACACAGGGGACGGCACTGAAGCTTTCTTT. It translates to CASSSYTGDGTEAFF. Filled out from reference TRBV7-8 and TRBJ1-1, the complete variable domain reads GAGVSQSPRYKVAKRGQDVALRCDPISGHVSLFWYQQALGQGPEFLTYFQNEAQLDKSGLPSDRFFAERPEGSVSTLKIQRTQQEDSAVYLCASSSYTGDGTEAFFGQGTRLTVV.

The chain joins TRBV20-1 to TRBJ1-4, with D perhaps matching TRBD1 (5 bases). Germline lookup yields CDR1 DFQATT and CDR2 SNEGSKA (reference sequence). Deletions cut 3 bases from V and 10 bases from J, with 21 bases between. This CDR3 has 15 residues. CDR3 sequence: CSASSGEGLYGKLFF. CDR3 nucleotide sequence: TGCAGTGCTAGTTCGGGGGAAGGGTTGTACGGAAAACTGTTTTTT.

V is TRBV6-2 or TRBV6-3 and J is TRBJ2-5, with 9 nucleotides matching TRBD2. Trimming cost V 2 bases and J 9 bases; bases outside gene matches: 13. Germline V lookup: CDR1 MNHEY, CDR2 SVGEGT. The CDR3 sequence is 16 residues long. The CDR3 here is CASSYVRGGGLGAQYF. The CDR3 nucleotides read TGTGCCAGCAGTTACGTGCGGGGGGGAGGACTCGGGGCCCAGTACTTC.

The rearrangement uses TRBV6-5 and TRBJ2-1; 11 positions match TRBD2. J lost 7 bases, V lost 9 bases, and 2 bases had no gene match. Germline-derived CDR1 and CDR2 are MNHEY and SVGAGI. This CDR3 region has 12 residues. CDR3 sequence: CASSGGENEQFF. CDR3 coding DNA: TGTGCCAGTAGCGGGGGGGAGAATGAGCAGTTCTTC.

The CDR3 sequence: CASSFGLAGTYEQYF. The CDR3, as DNA: TGTGCCAGCAGCTTCGGACTAGCGGGAACCTACGAGCAGTACTTC. The chain uses TRBV11-2 and TRBJ2-7; TRBD2 aligns across 12 bases. Unmatched junction bases numbered 2, after V lost 3 bases and J lost 2 bases. The CDR3 has 15 residues. CDR1 is SGHAT and CDR2 is FQNNGV in the germline V gene.

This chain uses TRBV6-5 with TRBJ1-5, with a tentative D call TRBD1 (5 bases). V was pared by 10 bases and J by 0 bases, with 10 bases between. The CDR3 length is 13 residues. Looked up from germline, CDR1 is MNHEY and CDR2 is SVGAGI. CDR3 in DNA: TGTGCCATTAGACAGAGTAGCAATCAGCCCCAGCATTTT. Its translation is CAIRQSSNQPQHF.

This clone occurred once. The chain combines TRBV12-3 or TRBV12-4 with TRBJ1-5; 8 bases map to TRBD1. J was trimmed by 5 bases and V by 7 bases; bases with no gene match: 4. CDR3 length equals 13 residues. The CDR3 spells CASTLQGDQPQHF. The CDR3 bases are TGTGCCAGCACCTTACAGGGGGATCAGCCCCAGCATTTT.

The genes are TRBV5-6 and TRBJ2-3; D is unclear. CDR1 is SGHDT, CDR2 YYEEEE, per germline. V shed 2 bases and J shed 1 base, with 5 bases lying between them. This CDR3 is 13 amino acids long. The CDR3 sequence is CASSFLRTDTQYF. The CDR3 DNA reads TGTGCCAGCAGCTTCCTCCGCACAGATACGCAGTATTTT.

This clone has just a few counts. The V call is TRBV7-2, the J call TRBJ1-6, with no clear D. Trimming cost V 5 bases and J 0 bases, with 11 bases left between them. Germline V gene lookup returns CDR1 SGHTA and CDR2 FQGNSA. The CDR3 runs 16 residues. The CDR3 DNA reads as TGTGCCAGCAGCCCCCTGCGCCTCTCCTATAATTCACCCCTCCACTTT. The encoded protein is CASSPLRLSYNSPLHF.

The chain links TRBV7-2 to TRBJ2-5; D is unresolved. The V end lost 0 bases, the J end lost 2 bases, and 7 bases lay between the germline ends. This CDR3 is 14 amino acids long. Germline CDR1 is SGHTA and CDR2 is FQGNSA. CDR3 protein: CASSLARRQETQYF. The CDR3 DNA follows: TGTGCCAGCAGCTTAGCGCGAAGACAAGAGACCCAGTACTTC.

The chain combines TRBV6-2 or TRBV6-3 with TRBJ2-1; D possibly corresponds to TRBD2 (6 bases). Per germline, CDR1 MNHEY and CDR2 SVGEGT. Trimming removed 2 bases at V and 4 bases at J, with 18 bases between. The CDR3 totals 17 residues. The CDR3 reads CASSYDPRGRLYNEQFF. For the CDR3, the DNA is TGTGCCAGCAGTTACGATCCCCGGGGGAGACTATACAATGAGCAGTTCTTC.

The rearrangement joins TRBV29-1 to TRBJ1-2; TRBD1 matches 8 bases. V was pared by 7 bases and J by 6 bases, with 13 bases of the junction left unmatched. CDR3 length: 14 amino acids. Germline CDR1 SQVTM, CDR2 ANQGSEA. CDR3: CSATQGRGRNGYTF. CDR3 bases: TGCAGCGCCACCCAAGGCAGGGGGCGCAATGGCTACACCTTC.

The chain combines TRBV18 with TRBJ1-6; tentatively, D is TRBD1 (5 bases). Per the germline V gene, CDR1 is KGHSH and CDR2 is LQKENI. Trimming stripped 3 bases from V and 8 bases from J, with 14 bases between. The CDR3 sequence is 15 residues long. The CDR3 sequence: CASSPASPGDSPLHF. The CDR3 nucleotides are TGTGCCAGCTCACCCGCGTCCCCGGGGGATTCACCCCTCCACTTT.

Written as DNA, the CDR3 is TGTGCCAGCAGCGTAGCTCCCCTAACCGGGGAGCTGTTTTTT. This codes for CASSVAPLTGELFF. The chain links TRBV9 to TRBJ2-2; no definite D call. The V end lost 0 bases, the J end lost 5 bases, and 8 bases lay between the germline ends. This CDR3 has 14 amino acids. Germline values: CDR1 SGDLS, CDR2 YYNGEE.